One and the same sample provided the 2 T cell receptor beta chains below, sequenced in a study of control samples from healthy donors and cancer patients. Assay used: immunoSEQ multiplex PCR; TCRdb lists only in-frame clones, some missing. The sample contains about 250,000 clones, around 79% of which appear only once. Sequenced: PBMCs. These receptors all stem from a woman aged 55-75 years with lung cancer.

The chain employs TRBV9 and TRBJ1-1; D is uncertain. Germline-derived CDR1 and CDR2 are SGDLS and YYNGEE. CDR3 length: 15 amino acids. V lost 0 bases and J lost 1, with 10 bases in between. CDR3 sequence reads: CASSVAPGQNTEAFF. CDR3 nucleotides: TGTGCCAGCAGCGTAGCCCCCGGTCAGAACACTGAAGCTTTCTTT.

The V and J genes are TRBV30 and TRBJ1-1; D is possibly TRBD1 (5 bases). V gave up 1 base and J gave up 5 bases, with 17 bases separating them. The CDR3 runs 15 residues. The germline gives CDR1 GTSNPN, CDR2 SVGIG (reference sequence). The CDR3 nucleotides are TGTGCCTGGAGTGCAGCGGCGGCAGGGAGGACTGAAGCTTTCTTT. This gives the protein CAWSAAAAGRTEAFF. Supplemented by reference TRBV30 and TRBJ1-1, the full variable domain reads SQTIHQWPATLVQPVGSPLSLECTVEGTSNPNLYWYRQAAGRGLQLLFYSVGIGQISSEVPQNLSASRPQDRQFILSSKKLLLSDSGFYLCAWSAAAAGRTEAFFGQGTRLTVV.